A selection of T cell receptor beta chains follows, all from one sample in a study of Ad26.COV2.S vaccination and SARS-CoV-2 variants. Assay used: immunoSEQ multiplex PCR; TCRdb lists only in-frame clones, some missing. The sample lists around 140,000 clones, 86% occurring once. Material: peripheral blood, obtained after recovery from COVID-19. The receptors were gathered from a human donor who had recovered from COVID-19. Each CDR3 is given with its conserved first and last residue. The D gene is left open where the match is weak. Size tells how often a clone was seen (once, few, many) or the class of an expanded clone, and some rows leave it out.

j_call d_call clone_size v_call cdr3_aa cdr3_nt
TRBJ2-3 TRBD2 NA TRBV2 CASSERVGLARSDTQYF TGTGCCAGCAGTGAAAGGGTAGGACTAGCGAGATCAGATACGCAGTATTTT
TRBJ1-1 NA few TRBV14 CASSQKIGGMNTEAFF TGTGCCAGCAGCCAGAAGATTGGGGGAATGAACACTGAAGCTTTCTTT
TRBJ1-2 TRBD1 NA TRBV7-9 CASSQTGVDYGYTF TGTGCCAGCAGCCAGACAGGGGTTGACTATGGCTACACCTTC
TRBJ1-2 NA medium-sized TRBV14 CASSQGAGLSYGYTF TGTGCCAGCAGCCAAGGTGCAGGCCTTTCCTATGGCTACACCTTC
TRBJ1-6 NA NA TRBV28 CASSLNSPLHF TGTGCCAGCAGTTTAAACTCACCCCTCCACTTT
TRBJ2-1 TRBD1 NA TRBV12-3/TRBV12-4 CASSQGAFEQFF TGTGCCAGCAGCCAGGGGGCGTTTGAGCAGTTCTTC
TRBJ2-7 NA NA TRBV6-5 CASRVGTFNYEQYF TGTGCCAGTCGAGTAGGGACATTCAACTACGAGCAGTACTTC
TRBJ2-7 TRBD1 once TRBV6-1 CASSELGDRARSLSYEQYF TGTGCCAGCAGTGAACTAGGGGACAGGGCCCGTTCCCTCTCCTACGAGCAGTACTTC
TRBJ1-1 TRBD1 NA TRBV18 CASSHRDRGKNTEAFF TGTGCCAGCTCGCACCGGGACAGGGGGAAGAACACTGAAGCTTTCTTT
TRBJ1-1 NA NA TRBV20-1 CSATLGRAFF TGCAGTGCTACTTTGGGGCGGGCTTTCTTT
TRBJ1-1 NA NA TRBV25-1 CASSGRATEAFF TGTGCCAGCAGTGGCAGGGCCACTGAAGCTTTCTTT
TRBJ2-7 TRBD1 NA TRBV24-1 CATSDPGQGTHEQYF TGTGCCACCAGTGATCCGGGACAGGGGACCCACGAGCAGTACTTC
TRBJ1-5 NA NA TRBV6-2/TRBV6-3 CASSYGAQYQPQHF TGTGCCAGCAGTTACGGGGCTCAATATCAGCCCCAGCATTTT
TRBJ2-1 NA once TRBV6-5 CASSYSARRSEQFF TGTGCCAGCAGTTACTCGGCACGGCGTAGTGAGCAGTTCTTC
TRBJ2-5 NA NA TRBV5-5 CASSLQRQETQYF TGTGCCAGCAGCTTACAGCGCCAAGAGACCCAGTACTTC
TRBJ2-5 NA NA TRBV7-2 CASSLLIYAETQYF TGTGCCAGCAGCTTATTAATTTATGCAGAGACCCAGTACTTC
TRBJ2-1 TRBD1 NA TRBV7-9 CASSVGTGRFNEQFF TGTGCCAGCAGCGTAGGGACAGGGCGTTTCAATGAGCAGTTCTTC
TRBJ2-1 TRBD2 NA TRBV4-3 CASSLDPSGGPINEQFF TGCGCCAGCAGCCTAGACCCGAGCGGGGGGCCTATTAATGAGCAGTTCTTC
TRBJ1-1 NA NA TRBV5-4 CASSLKGEHTEAFF TGTGCCAGCAGCTTGAAAGGGGAACACACTGAAGCTTTCTTT
TRBJ1-1 NA NA TRBV7-2 CASSLGEGAEAFF TGTGCCAGCAGCTTGGGGGAGGGGGCTGAAGCTTTCTTT
TRBJ1-2 NA once TRBV18 CASSPGGYGYTF TGTGCCAGCTCACCAGGAGGGTATGGCTACACCTTC
TRBJ2-4 NA NA TRBV5-8 CASSFLRTSTLAKNIQYF TGTGCCAGCAGCTTTCTCCGGACAAGCACCCTCGCCAAAAACATTCAGTACTTC
TRBJ1-6 NA NA TRBV5-6 CASSLEGRGNSPLHF TGTGCCAGCAGCTTAGAGGGTCGGGGAAATTCACCCCTCCACTTT
TRBJ1-1 NA NA TRBV30 CAWNTVTEAFF TGTGCCTGGAATACTGTGACTGAAGCTTTCTTT
TRBJ1-2 TRBD1 NA TRBV29-1 CSVEDQTGGVYGYTF TGCAGCGTTGAAGATCAGACAGGGGGCGTCTATGGCTACACCTTC
TRBJ2-5 TRBD1 once TRBV5-6 CASSFGQGGLEAQYF TGTGCCAGCAGCTTCGGACAGGGTGGCTTGGAGGCCCAGTACTTC
TRBJ2-1 NA NA TRBV5-1 CASSLLIGGSYNEQFF TGCGCCAGCAGCTTATTAATCGGGGGAAGTTACAATGAGCAGTTCTTC
TRBJ1-2 NA NA TRBV29-1 CSVGGGKGGYTF TGCAGCGTTGGAGGGGGGAAGGGCGGCTACACCTTC
TRBJ1-6 TRBD1 once TRBV9 CASSAQGTDNSPLHF TGTGCCAGCAGCGCCCAGGGGACAGACAATTCACCCCTCCACTTT
TRBJ1-2 NA NA TRBV5-1 CASSITLGVNYGYTF TGCGCCAGCAGCATAACACTGGGGGTTAACTATGGCTACACCTTC
TRBJ2-7 TRBD1 once TRBV5-6 CASSLGAGTGVREQYF TGTGCCAGCAGCTTGGGCGCCGGGACAGGGGTGCGTGAGCAGTACTTC
TRBJ1-1 TRBD1 once TRBV3-1/TRBV3-2 CASRPGQGIAFF TGTGCCAGCCGTCCGGGACAGGGGATCGCTTTCTTT
TRBJ1-5 NA NA TRBV4-2 CASSQGGGQPQHF TGTGCCAGCAGCCAAGGTGGAGGTCAGCCCCAGCATTTT
TRBJ2-3 NA NA TRBV5-1 CASSLGDSLTDTQYF TGCGCCAGCAGCTTGGGAGACAGCCTCACAGATACGCAGTATTTT
TRBJ2-7 TRBD2 NA TRBV19 CASSIARAGVYEQYF TGTGCCAGTAGTATAGCACGAGCGGGAGTCTACGAGCAGTACTTC
TRBJ1-2 NA NA TRBV5-4 CASSLVLGGYTF TGTGCCAGCAGCTTGGTGCTCGGGGGCTACACCTTC
TRBJ1-2 NA NA TRBV18 CASSPVGSTPGSYTF TGTGCCAGCTCACCGGTCGGGAGTACCCCAGGCAGCTACACCTTC
TRBJ2-7 TRBD1 NA TRBV19 CASSIGQGQTYEQYF TGTGCCAGTAGTATAGGTCAGGGACAGACCTACGAGCAGTACTTC
TRBJ1-5 NA NA TRBV30 CAWSDPTGHNQPQHF TGTGCCTGGAGTGACCCGACAGGTCACAATCAGCCCCAGCATTTT
TRBJ2-7 NA NA TRBV11-2 CASSPGRGAYEQYF TGTGCCAGCAGCCCGGGACGGGGCGCCTACGAGCAGTACTTC
TRBJ1-5 NA NA TRBV28 CASSPYFPLNQPQHF TGTGCCAGCAGTCCCTACTTCCCCTTGAATCAGCCCCAGCATTTT
TRBJ1-5 TRBD1 NA TRBV2 CASSYLNRGPYQPQHF TGTGCCAGCAGTTACCTTAACAGGGGTCCCTATCAGCCCCAGCATTTT
TRBJ1-1 TRBD1 NA TRBV9 CASSAGQGGDTEAFF TGTGCCAGCAGCGCGGGACAGGGAGGTGACACTGAAGCTTTCTTT
TRBJ2-7 NA NA TRBV19 CASRGLGYEQYF TGTGCCTCAAGGGGATTGGGTTACGAGCAGTACTTC
TRBJ1-1 NA NA TRBV11-2 CASMRVTGRNTEAFF TGTGCCAGCATGAGGGTCACAGGGAGAAACACTGAAGCTTTCTTT
TRBJ1-6 NA NA TRBV6-5 CAVGAGSYNSPLHF TGTGCCGTAGGGGCGGGATCCTATAATTCACCCCTCCACTTT
TRBJ2-2 NA NA TRBV18 CATAARRRTNTGELFF TGTGCCACCGCAGCGCGACGGCGGACCAACACCGGGGAGCTGTTTTTT
TRBJ1-2 TRBD1 NA TRBV18 CASSPGTGLDRYGYTF TGTGCCAGCTCACCAGGAACGGGGCTGGACAGGTATGGCTACACCTTC
TRBJ1-5 NA NA TRBV27 CASNQTPGSNQPQHF TGTGCCAGCAATCAGACCCCAGGGAGCAATCAGCCCCAGCATTTT
TRBJ1-2 NA NA TRBV30 CAWTLRKGYGYTF TGTGCCTGGACATTAAGAAAGGGCTATGGCTACACCTTC
TRBJ2-7 NA NA TRBV4-3 CASSQERAVSYEQYF TGCGCCAGCAGCCAAGAACGGGCAGTATCCTACGAGCAGTACTTC
TRBJ2-7 NA NA TRBV4-1 CASSQGWTDSSYEQYF TGCGCCAGCAGCCAGGGATGGACAGACAGCTCCTACGAGCAGTACTTC
TRBJ1-2 NA NA TRBV5-4 CASRPGTRGNYGYTF TGTGCCAGCCGACCCGGGACTAGGGGAAACTATGGCTACACCTTC
TRBJ1-1 NA NA TRBV15 CATSRDDRVGAFF TGTGCCACCAGCAGAGATGACCGGGTAGGAGCTTTCTTT
TRBJ1-1 NA NA TRBV7-9 CASSLDGRGPGAFF TGTGCCAGCAGCTTAGATGGTCGGGGGCCGGGGGCTTTCTTT
TRBJ1-5 NA NA TRBV6-5 CASSPYPNQPQHF TGTGCCAGCAGTCCCTACCCAAATCAGCCCCAGCATTTT
TRBJ2-6 NA NA TRBV6-2/TRBV6-3 CASSPDTLSSGANVLTF TGTGCCAGCAGCCCTGACACTCTGAGCTCTGGGGCCAACGTCCTGACTTTC
TRBJ2-2 TRBD1 NA TRBV7-9 CASKGQGFTGELFF TGTGCCAGCAAAGGACAGGGCTTCACCGGGGAGCTGTTTTTT